The clone carrying this TCR beta chain came up a few times. Its antigen is unidentified. 5'-RACE, quantitative and with molecular barcodes, yielded the TCR beta libraries. Each CDR3 protein gets one entry after TCRdb re-called the 5' RACE reads with MiXCR. The data show more than 200,000 distinct CDR3 sequences, 20% to 30% seen once. These data originate in a study of CD8 T cells in ankylosing spondylitis. General study points: Clones tied to disease were said to be significantly enriched in matched ankylosing spondylitis synovial fluid. In peripheral blood, disease-linked CD8+ clones occurred at relatively low frequencies. Made up of eight highly homologous variants, a TCR beta motif appeared characteristic of ankylosing spondylitis blood.

The CDR3 consists of 13 residues. V was trimmed by 0 bases and J by 3 bases, leaving 8 bases between them. Germline V lookup: CDR1 SQVTM, CDR2 ANQGSEA. Material: blood, either unsorted or a sorted T cell fraction (not recorded which). This clonotype was obtained from a male donor with ankylosing spondylitis or in good health (not recorded which). V gene TRBV29-1 combines with J gene TRBJ1-1; D is ambiguous. The CDR3 region has the DNA TGCAGCGTTGAAGATGATGGGTACACTGAAGCTTTCTTT. This gives the protein CSVEDDGYTEAFF.